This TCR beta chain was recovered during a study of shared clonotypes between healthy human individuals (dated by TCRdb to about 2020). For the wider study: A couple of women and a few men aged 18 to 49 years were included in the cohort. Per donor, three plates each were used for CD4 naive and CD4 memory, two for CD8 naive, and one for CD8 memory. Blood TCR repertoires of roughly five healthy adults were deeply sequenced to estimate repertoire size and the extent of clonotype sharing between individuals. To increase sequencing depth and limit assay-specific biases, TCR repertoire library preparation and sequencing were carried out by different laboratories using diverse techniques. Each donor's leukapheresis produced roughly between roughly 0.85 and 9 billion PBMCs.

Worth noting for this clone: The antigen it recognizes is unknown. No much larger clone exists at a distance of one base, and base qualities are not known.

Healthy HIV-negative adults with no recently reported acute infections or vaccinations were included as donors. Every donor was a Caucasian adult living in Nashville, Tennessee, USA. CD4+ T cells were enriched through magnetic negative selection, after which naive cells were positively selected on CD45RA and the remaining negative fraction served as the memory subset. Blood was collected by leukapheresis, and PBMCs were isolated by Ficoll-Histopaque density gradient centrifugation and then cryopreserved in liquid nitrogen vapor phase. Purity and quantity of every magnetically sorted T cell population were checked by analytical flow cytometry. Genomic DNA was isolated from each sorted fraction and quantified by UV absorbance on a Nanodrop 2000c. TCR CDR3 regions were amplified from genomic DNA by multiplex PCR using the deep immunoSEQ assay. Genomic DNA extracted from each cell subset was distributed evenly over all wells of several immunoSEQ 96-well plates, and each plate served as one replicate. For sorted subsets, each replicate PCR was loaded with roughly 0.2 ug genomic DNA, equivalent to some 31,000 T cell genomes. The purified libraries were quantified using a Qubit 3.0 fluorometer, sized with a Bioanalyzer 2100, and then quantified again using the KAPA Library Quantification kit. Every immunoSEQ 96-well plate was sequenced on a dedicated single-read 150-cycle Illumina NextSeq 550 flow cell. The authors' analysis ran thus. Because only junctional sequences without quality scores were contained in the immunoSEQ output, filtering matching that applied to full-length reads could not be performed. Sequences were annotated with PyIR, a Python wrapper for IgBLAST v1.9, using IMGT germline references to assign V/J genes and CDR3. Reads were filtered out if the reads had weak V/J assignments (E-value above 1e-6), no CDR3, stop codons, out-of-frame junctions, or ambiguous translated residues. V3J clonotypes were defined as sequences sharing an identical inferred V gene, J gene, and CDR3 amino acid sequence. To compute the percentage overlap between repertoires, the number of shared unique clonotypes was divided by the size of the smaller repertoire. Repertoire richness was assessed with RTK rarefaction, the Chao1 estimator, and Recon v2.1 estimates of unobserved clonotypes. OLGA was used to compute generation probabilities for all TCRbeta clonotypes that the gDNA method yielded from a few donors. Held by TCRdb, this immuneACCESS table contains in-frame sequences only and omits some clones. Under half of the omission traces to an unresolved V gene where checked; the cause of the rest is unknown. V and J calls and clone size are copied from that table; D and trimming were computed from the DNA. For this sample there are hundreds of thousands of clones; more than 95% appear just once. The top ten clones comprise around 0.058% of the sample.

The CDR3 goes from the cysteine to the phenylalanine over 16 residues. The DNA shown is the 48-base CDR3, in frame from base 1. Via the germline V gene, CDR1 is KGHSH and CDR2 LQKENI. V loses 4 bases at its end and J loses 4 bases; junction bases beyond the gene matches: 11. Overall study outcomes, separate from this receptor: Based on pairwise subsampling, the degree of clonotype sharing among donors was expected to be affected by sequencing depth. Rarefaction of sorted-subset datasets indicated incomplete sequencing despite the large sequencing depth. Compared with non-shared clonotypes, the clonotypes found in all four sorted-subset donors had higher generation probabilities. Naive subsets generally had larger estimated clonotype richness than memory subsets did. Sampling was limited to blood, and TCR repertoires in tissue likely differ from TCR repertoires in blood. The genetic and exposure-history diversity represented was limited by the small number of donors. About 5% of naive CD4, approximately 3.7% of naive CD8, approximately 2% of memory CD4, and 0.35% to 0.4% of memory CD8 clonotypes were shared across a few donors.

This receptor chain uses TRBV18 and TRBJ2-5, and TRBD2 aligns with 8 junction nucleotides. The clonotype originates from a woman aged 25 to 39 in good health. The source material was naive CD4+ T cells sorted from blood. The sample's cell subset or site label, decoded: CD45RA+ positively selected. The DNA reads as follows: TGTGCCAGCTCACATACCAGCGGGAGTGTCGGAGAGACCCAGTACTTC. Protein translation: CASSHTSGSVGETQYF.